One sample yielded the 29 T cell receptor beta chains listed below, sequenced in a study of CD4+ T cells in melanoma. Repertoires were generated with immunoSEQ multiplex PCR, while TCRdb's copy carries only in-frame clones and drops some. The sample yields about 10,000 clones, around 60% seen once. The sequencing sample was made of cells from a culture (not recorded whether cultured in vitro). The receptor source for this set is a human donor with melanoma.

The gene calls are TRBV7-2 and TRBJ2-5; a possible D gene is TRBD1 (6 bases). The CDR3 contains 14 residues. The V end was cut by 5 bases, the J end by 1 base, with 11 bases between. Germline loops: CDR1 SGHTA, CDR2 FQGNSA. The DNA for the CDR3 is TGTGCCAGCAGCCCTGACAGGTCCCAAGAGACCCAGTACTTC. Residues: CASSPDRSQETQYF.

The rearrangement uses TRBV9 and TRBJ2-1, with a weak D call TRBD2 (7 bases). The CDR3 is 15 amino acids. CDR1 SGDLS and CDR2 YYNGEE come from the germline V gene. V shed 4 bases and J shed 5 bases, with 16 bases lying between them. For the CDR3, the DNA is TGTGCCAGCAGCTCTCCGGGGGGCCCCCACAATGAGCAGTTCTTC. Amino acid sequence: CASSSPGGPHNEQFF.

This clone has just one count. The rearrangement joins TRBV5-1 to TRBJ2-5; D is unclear. V shed 0 bases and J shed 7 bases, with 7 bases lying between them. The germline CDR1 and CDR2 sequences are SGHRS and YFSETQ. The CDR3 contains 12 residues. This CDR3 reads CASSLEGPTQYF. CDR3 DNA sequence: TGCGCCAGCAGCTTGGAGGGTCCGACCCAGTACTTC. The complete variable domain, with remaining parts taken from reference TRBV5-1 and TRBJ2-5, reads KAGVTQTPRYLIKTRGQQVTLSCSPISGHRSVSWYQQTPGQGLQFLFEYFSETQRNKGNFPGRFSGRQFSNSRSEMNVSTLELGDSALYLCASSLEGPTQYFGPGTRLLVL.

The chain uses TRBV15 and TRBJ1-2; maybe TRBD1 (5 bases). The V gene's germline CDR1 is LNHNV and CDR2 YYDKDF (reference sequence). CDR3 size: 14 residues. V was shortened by 3 bases and J by 2 bases, with 10 bases between the two germline ends. Written as DNA, the CDR3 is TGTGCCACCAGCAGTGAGGGGTTCAACTATGGCTACACCTTC. It encodes CATSSEGFNYGYTF. The full variable domain, rest sourced from reference TRBV15 and TRBJ1-2, is DAMVIQNPRYQVTQFGKPVTLSCSQTLNHNVMYWYQQKSSQAPKLLFHYYDKDFNNEADTPDNFQSRRPNTSFCFLDIRSPGLGDTAMYLCATSSEGFNYGYTFGSGTRLTVV.

The chain recombines TRBV18 with TRBJ2-2; D not resolved. Germline V lookup: CDR1 KGHSH, CDR2 LQKENI. There are 15 residues in the CDR3. Trimming took 3 bases from V and 2 from J, leaving 10 bases between them. This chain's CDR3 is CASSPRTVNTGELFF. The CDR3 DNA reads as TGTGCCAGCTCACCTCGGACGGTTAACACCGGGGAGCTGTTTTTT.

V and J are TRBV11-2 and TRBJ2-5, with D unresolved. The germline V gene encodes CDR1 SGHAT and CDR2 FQNNGV. The CDR3 is made up of 16 amino acids. Between the trimmed V and J ends, which lost 3 bases and 0 bases, there was a span of 14 bases. Here the CDR3 DNA reads TGTGCCAGCAGCTTCCCCCGCACTCTGTACCAAGAGACCCAGTACTTC. Protein: CASSFPRTLYQETQYF. Based on the CDR3 plus reference TRBV11-2 and TRBJ2-5, the full variable domain is EAGVAQSPRYKIIEKRQSVAFWCNPISGHATLYWYQQILGQGPKLLIQFQNNGVVDDSQLPKDRFSAERLKGVDSTLKIQPAKLEDSAVYLCASSFPRTLYQETQYFGPGTRLLVL.

This chain joins TRBV7-2 and TRBJ1-6; no clear D gene. Germline-derived CDR1 and CDR2 are SGHTA and FQGNSA. The CDR3 runs to 14 residues. Deletions cut 1 base from V and 4 bases from J, with 5 bases between. This CDR3 is CASSLGGYNSPLHF. As DNA, the CDR3 is TGTGCCAGCAGCTTAGGTGGATATAATTCACCCCTCCACTTT.

The chain employs TRBV4-1 and TRBJ2-7; no definite D call. The V gene's germline CDR1 is MGHRA and CDR2 YSYEKL. Trimming cost V 0 bases and J 3 bases, with 15 bases left between them. This CDR3 comprises 16 residues. The CDR3 sequence: CASSQDRTQPFYEQYF. As DNA, the CDR3 is TGCGCCAGCAGCCAAGATCGGACCCAGCCTTTCTACGAGCAGTACTTC.

The chain joins TRBV9 to TRBJ2-5; possibly TRBD1 for D (6 bases). The V end lost 4 bases, the J end lost 2 bases, and 18 bases lay between the germline ends. The CDR3 contains 16 residues. Germline V gene sequence: CDR1 SGDLS, CDR2 YYNGEE. CDR3: CASSRTDGRGQETQYF. The CDR3, as DNA: TGTGCCAGCAGCAGGACAGATGGCAGGGGACAAGAGACCCAGTACTTC.

The gene calls are TRBV11-2 and TRBJ2-5, with D tentatively TRBD1 (5 bases). Trimming removed 4 bases from V and 2 bases from J, with 17 bases in between. CDR1 is SGHAT, CDR2 FQNNGV, per germline. The CDR3 consists of 16 residues. The CDR3 sequence is CASSWRQKTTQETQYF. CDR3 sequence (DNA): TGTGCCAGCAGCTGGAGACAGAAAACTACTCAAGAGACCCAGTACTTC.

This chain joins TRBV6-1 and TRBJ1-1, with D possibly matching TRBD1 (6 bases). V was pared by 5 bases and J by 4 bases, with 11 bases between. Germline V gene data show CDR1 as MNHNS and CDR2 as SASEGT. This CDR3 is 13 amino acids long. CDR3 amino acids: CASSLGGGTEAFF. In DNA form, the CDR3 reads TGTGCCAGCAGTTTAGGGGGGGGCACTGAAGCTTTCTTT.

The gene calls are TRBV11-2 and TRBJ1-1; tentative D call: TRBD1 (5 bases). In germline, CDR1 is SGHAT, CDR2 FQNNGV. The V gene lost 7 bases and the J gene lost 0 bases, with 12 bases spanning the gap. CDR3 length: 14 residues. For the CDR3, the DNA is TGTGCCAGCATGTGGGGGGGTTTGAACACTGAAGCTTTCTTT. It codes for CASMWGGLNTEAFF. Filled out from reference TRBV11-2 and TRBJ1-1, the complete variable domain reads EAGVAQSPRYKIIEKRQSVAFWCNPISGHATLYWYQQILGQGPKLLIQFQNNGVVDDSQLPKDRFSAERLKGVDSTLKIQPAKLEDSAVYLCASMWGGLNTEAFFGQGTRLTVV.

Comments on this clone: The junction and the germline gene differ at one end; a read error may be behind it. CDR3 nucleotide sequence: TGTGCCGGGAGCGGGTTTGAAGCCGGGGAGCTGTTTTTT. Protein: CAGSGFEAGELFF. The V and J genes are TRBV30 and TRBJ2-2; D might be TRBD2 (6 bases). Per the germline V gene, CDR1 is GTSNPN and CDR2 is SVGIG (reference sequence). The CDR3 totals 13 residues.

V is TRBV13 and J is TRBJ1-1; D is unresolved. The CDR3 sequence is 10 residues long. From germline, CDR1 is PRHDT and CDR2 FYEKMQ (reference sequence). Trimming took off 5 bases at V and 10 bases at J, with 8 bases between the two ends. The CDR3 sequence: CASSMAGAFF. The CDR3 bases are TGTGCCAGCAGCATGGCCGGAGCTTTCTTT.

The rearrangement links TRBV7-9 to TRBJ1-4; D uncertain. The germline V and J ends were trimmed by 5 bases and 2 bases, with 18 bases remaining between them. The germline CDR1 and CDR2 sequences are SEHNR and FQNEAQ (reference sequence). CDR3 size: 17 residues. CDR3 nucleotide sequence: TGTGCCAGCAGCCCTGACCGACTGGGTGGGACTAATGAAAAACTGTTTTTT. This translates into CASSPDRLGGTNEKLFF.

The chain carries TRBV9 and TRBJ1-5, with a tentative D call TRBD1 (6 bases). CDR1 is SGDLS, CDR2 YYNGEE, per germline. Trimming shortened V by 0 bases and J by 5 bases, and 9 bases separated the two germline ends. This CDR3 is built from 14 residues. The CDR3 sequence is CASSVGDTHQPQHF. The DNA for the CDR3 is TGTGCCAGCAGCGTAGGGGACACCCATCAGCCCCAGCATTTT.

This clone has a handful of counts. The chain employs TRBV7-6 and TRBJ1-6; D call uncertain. V shed 5 bases and J shed 1 base, with 6 bases lying between them. CDR1 and CDR2 (germline): SGHVS, FNYEAQ. The CDR3 spans 14 residues. Here the CDR3 DNA reads TGTGCCAGCAGCGGGAGATCCTATAATTCACCCCTCCACTTT. Protein product: CASSGRSYNSPLHF.

This clone has just a few counts. The CDR3 is CASSDPLGAYEQYF. The CDR3 DNA is TGTGCCAGCAGTGACCCACTGGGGGCCTACGAGCAGTACTTC. This sequence joins TRBV2 and TRBJ2-7; the D call may be TRBD1 or TRBD2 (5 bases each). Germline V gives CDR1 SNHLY, CDR2 FYNNEI. The CDR3 is 14 amino acids. Trimming took 3 bases from V and 2 from J, leaving 11 bases between them.

A word on this clone: Other nucleotide sequences from this sample produce the same CDR3. The chain uses TRBV5-4 and TRBJ1-2; D unresolved. Per germline, CDR1 SGHNT and CDR2 YYREEE (reference sequence). This CDR3 has 14 residues. V lost 5 bases and J lost 1, with 12 bases in between. The DNA of the CDR3 is TGTGCCAGCAGTCTGAGAGGATATAACTATGGCTACACCTTC. It codes for CASSLRGYNYGYTF.

This rearrangement joins TRBV18 to TRBJ2-1; 10 bases agree with TRBD1. The CDR3 runs to 16 residues. CDR1 is KGHSH and CDR2 is LQKENI in the germline V gene. V was pared by 4 bases and J by 0 bases, with 3 bases of the junction left unmatched. CDR3 region: CASSRQGASSYNEQFF. CDR3 in DNA: TGTGCCAGCTCACGACAGGGGGCTAGCTCCTACAATGAGCAGTTCTTC.

This clone was counted a few times. This CDR3 reads CASSAGPLGYEQYF. CDR3 sequence (DNA): TGTGCCAGCAGCGCGGGACCGCTCGGGTACGAGCAGTACTTC. The chain is built from TRBV5-6 and TRBJ2-7; the D gene is possibly TRBD2 (6 bases). Germline-derived CDR1 and CDR2 are SGHDT and YYEEEE. The CDR3 loop spans 14 amino acids. The V gene lost 4 bases and the J gene lost 4 bases, with 15 bases spanning the gap.

This clone has only a few counts. The chain joins TRBV2 to TRBJ1-1, with D unclear. Trimming took 8 bases from V and 1 from J, leaving 14 bases between them. Germline CDR1 SNHLY, CDR2 FYNNEI. This CDR3 is 14 amino acids long. The CDR3, as DNA: TGTGCCAGCGGCCGGATTAATCAGAACACTGAAGCTTTCTTT. It translates to CASGRINQNTEAFF. The full variable domain, in which reference TRBV2 and TRBJ1-1 provide the parts outside the CDR3, is EPEVTQTPSHQVTQMGQEVILRCVPISNHLYFYWYRQILGQKVEFLVSFYNNEISEKSEIFDDQFSVERPDGSNFTLKIRSTKLEDSAMYFCASGRINQNTEAFFGQGTRLTVV.

The chain recombines TRBV5-6 with TRBJ2-2; D is undetermined. Germline CDR1 reads SGHDT; CDR2 reads YYEEEE. Between the trimmed V and J ends, which lost 4 bases and 3 bases, there was a span of 13 bases. The length of the CDR3 is 15 residues. As DNA, the CDR3 is TGTGCCAGCAGCCCAATGGAAGTGTACACCGGGGAGCTGTTTTTT. This sequence encodes CASSPMEVYTGELFF.

The J gene is TRBJ2-7, the V gene TRBV5-1, with unresolved D. The germline V gene has CDR1 SGHRS and CDR2 YFSETQ. The CDR3 is 15 amino acids. With 2 bases removed from V and 5 bases from J, the gap between germline ends came to 17 bases. The CDR3 DNA reads TGCGCCAGCAGCTTTCTAGGCAGGACGAATAACGAGCAGTACTTC. It translates to CASSFLGRTNNEQYF.

The chain carries TRBV2 and TRBJ2-3, with TRBD2 as a possible D gene (6 bases). Trimming took 7 bases from V and 2 from J, leaving 16 bases between them. Germline values: CDR1 SNHLY, CDR2 FYNNEI. CDR3 length equals 15 residues. The CDR3 DNA reads as TGTGCCAGCAAGAGGGACTTCTTTATCACAGATACGCAGTATTTT. This codes for CASKRDFFITDTQYF.

The V gene is TRBV11-2, the J gene TRBJ2-2; 9 bases fit TRBD2. J was trimmed by 3 bases and V by 5 bases; bases with no gene match: 13. Per germline, CDR1 SGHAT and CDR2 FQNNGV. The CDR3 is 18 amino acids. The CDR3 sequence: CASSNGGLAGEYTGELFF. In DNA form, the CDR3 reads TGTGCCAGCAGCAACGGGGGATTAGCGGGGGAATACACCGGGGAGCTGTTTTTT. The variable domain in full, completed from reference TRBV11-2 and TRBJ2-2, reads EAGVAQSPRYKIIEKRQSVAFWCNPISGHATLYWYQQILGQGPKLLIQFQNNGVVDDSQLPKDRFSAERLKGVDSTLKIQPAKLEDSAVYLCASSNGGLAGEYTGELFFGEGSRLTVL.

The chain employs TRBV5-1 and TRBJ1-1; D gene unclear. Germline values: CDR1 SGHRS, CDR2 YFSETQ. This CDR3 region has 13 residues. V lost 1 base, J lost 1 base, and 5 bases lay in between. CDR3: CASSLWGNTEAFF. The CDR3 region has the DNA TGCGCCAGCAGCTTGTGGGGGAACACTGAAGCTTTCTTT.

The chain carries TRBV10-2 and TRBJ1-1; 8 bases are a match to TRBD1. In germline, CDR1 is WSHSY, CDR2 SAAADI. The CDR3 length is 14 residues. The ends lost 3 bases at V and 2 bases at J; junction bases unmatched: 2. The CDR3 coding sequence is TGCGCCAGCAGTGATGGACAGGGAAACACTGAAGCTTTCTTT. Amino acids: CASSDGQGNTEAFF.

A few counts support this clone. The chain links TRBV4-1 to TRBJ1-6, with D unresolved. The CDR3 loop spans 14 amino acids. Germline CDR1 and CDR2: MGHRA and YSYEKL. Deletions cut 4 bases from V and 10 bases from J, with 14 bases between. The DNA of the CDR3 is TGCGCCAGCAGCCTCGACCTTTGGGCCTCACCCCTCCACTTT. It encodes CASSLDLWASPLHF.